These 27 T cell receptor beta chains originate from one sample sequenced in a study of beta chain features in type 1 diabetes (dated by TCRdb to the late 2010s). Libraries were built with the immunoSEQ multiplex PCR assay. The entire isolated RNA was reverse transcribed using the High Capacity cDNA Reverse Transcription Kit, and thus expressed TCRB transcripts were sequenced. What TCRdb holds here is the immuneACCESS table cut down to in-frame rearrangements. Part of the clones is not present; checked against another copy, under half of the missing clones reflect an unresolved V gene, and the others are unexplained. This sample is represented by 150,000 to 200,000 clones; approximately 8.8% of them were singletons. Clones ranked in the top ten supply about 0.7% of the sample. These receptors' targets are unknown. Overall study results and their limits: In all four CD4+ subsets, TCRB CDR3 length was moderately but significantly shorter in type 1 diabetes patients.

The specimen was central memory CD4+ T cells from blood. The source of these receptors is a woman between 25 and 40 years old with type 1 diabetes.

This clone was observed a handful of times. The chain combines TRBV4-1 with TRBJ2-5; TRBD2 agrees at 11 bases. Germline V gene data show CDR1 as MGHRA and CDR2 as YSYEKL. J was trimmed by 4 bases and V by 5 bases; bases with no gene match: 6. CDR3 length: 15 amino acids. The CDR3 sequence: CASSLDLAGGETQYF. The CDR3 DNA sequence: TGCGCCAGCAGCTTAGACCTAGCGGGAGGAGAGACCCAGTACTTC.

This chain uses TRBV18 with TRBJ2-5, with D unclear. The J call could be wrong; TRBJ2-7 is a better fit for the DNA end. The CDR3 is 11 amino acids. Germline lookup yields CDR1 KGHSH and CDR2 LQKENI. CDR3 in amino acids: CASSSDSEQYF. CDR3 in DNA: TGTGCCAGCTCATCCGATTCCGAGCAGTACTTC.

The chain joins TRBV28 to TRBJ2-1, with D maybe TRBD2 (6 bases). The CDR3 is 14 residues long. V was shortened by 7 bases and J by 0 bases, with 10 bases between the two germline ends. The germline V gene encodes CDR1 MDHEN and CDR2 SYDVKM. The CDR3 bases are TGTGCCAGCAATCCCGGGAGCTCCTACAATGAGCAGTTCTTC. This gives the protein CASNPGSSYNEQFF.

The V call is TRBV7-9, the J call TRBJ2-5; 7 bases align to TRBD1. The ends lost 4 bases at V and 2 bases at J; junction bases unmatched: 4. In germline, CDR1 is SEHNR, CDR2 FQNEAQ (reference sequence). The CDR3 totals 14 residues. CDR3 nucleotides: TGTGCCAGCAGCTCGACAGGGTGGCAAGAGACCCAGTACTTC. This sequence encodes CASSSTGWQETQYF.

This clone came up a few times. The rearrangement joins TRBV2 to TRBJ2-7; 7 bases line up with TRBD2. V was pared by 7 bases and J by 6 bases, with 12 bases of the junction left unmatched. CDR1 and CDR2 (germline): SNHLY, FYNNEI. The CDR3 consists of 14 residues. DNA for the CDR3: TGTGCCAGCAAACGACTAGCATCGCCCGCCGAGCAGTACTTC. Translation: CASKRLASPAEQYF.

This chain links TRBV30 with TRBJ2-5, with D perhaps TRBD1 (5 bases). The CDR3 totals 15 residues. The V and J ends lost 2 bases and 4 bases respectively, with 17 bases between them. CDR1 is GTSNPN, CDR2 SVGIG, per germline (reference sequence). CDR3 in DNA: TGTGCCTGGAGTAAACAGCAGGGTACCGGAGAGACCCAGTACTTC. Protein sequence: CAWSKQQGTGETQYF.

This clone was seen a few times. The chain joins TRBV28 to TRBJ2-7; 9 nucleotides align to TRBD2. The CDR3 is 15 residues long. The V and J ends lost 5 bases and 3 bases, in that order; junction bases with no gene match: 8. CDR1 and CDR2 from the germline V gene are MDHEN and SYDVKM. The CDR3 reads CASSPLSAGGYEQYF. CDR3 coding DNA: TGTGCCAGCAGTCCCCTCTCAGCGGGAGGCTACGAGCAGTACTTC.

This CDR3 is CASRTDRWGETQYF. The CDR3 nucleotides are TGTGCCAGCAGAACGGACAGGTGGGGGGAGACCCAGTACTTC. V usage is TRBV6-5 and J usage is TRBJ2-5, with TRBD1 matching over 7 bases. CDR1 is MNHEY and CDR2 is SVGAGI in the germline V gene. Losses at the gene ends were 6 bases for V and 5 bases for J; bases not matched to a gene: 9. The CDR3 covers 14 residues.

CDR3 sequence (DNA): TGTGCCAGCAGCTTTGGCGGATTCCAAGAGACCCAGTACTTC. It yields the protein CASSFGGFQETQYF. The chain has TRBV11-2 and TRBJ2-5, with D unresolved. The CDR3 loop spans 14 amino acids. CDR1 and CDR2 from the germline V gene are SGHAT and FQNNGV. The ends were cut back, 3 bases at V and 1 base at J, with 9 bases in the middle. Looking up the rest from reference TRBV11-2 and TRBJ2-5 gives the full variable domain: EAGVAQSPRYKIIEKRQSVAFWCNPISGHATLYWYQQILGQGPKLLIQFQNNGVVDDSQLPKDRFSAERLKGVDSTLKIQPAKLEDSAVYLCASSFGGFQETQYFGPGTRLLVL.

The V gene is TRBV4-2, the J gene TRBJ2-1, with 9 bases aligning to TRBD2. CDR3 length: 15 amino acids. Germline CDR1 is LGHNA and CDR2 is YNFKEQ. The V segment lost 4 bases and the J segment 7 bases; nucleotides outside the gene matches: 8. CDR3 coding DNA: TGTGCCAGCAGCCTTAGCGGGAGAGCGGGTAATGAGCAGTTCTTC. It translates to CASSLSGRAGNEQFF.

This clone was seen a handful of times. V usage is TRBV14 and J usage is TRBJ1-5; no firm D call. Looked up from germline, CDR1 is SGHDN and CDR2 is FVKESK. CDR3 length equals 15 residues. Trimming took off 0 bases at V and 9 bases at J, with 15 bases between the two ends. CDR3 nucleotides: TGTGCCAGCAGCCAAGATAGGAGCGGGGTTCGGCCCCAGCATTTT. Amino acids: CASSQDRSGVRPQHF.

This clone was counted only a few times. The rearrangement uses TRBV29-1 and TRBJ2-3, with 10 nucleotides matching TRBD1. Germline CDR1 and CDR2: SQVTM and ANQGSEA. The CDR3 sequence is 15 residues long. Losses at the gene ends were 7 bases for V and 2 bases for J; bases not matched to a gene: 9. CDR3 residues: CSAAGQGFLTDTQYF. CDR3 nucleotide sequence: TGCAGCGCCGCGGGACAGGGGTTTCTCACAGATACGCAGTATTTT.

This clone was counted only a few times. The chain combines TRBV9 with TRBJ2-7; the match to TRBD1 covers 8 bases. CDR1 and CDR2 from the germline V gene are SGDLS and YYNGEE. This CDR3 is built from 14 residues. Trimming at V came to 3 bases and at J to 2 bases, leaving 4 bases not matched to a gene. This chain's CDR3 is CASSAGTGPYEQYF. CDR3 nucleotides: TGTGCCAGCAGCGCCGGGACAGGACCCTACGAGCAGTACTTC. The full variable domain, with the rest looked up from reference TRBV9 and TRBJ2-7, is DSGVTQTPKHLITATGQRVTLRCSPRSGDLSVYWYQQSLDQGLQFLIQYYNGEERAKGNILERFSAQQFPDLHSELNLSSLELGDSALYFCASSAGTGPYEQYFGPGTRLTVT.

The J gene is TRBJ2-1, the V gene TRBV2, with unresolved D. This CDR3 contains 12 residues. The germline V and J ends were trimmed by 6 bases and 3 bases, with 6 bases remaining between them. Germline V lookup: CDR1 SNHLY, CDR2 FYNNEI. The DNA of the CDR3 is TGTGCCAGCAGGGCCAGCTACAATGAGCAGTTCTTC. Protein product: CASRASYNEQFF.

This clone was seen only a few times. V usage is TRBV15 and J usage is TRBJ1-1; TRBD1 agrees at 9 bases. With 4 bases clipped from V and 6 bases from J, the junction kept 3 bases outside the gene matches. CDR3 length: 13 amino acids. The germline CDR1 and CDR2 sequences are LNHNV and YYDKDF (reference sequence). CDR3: CATSTGTGSEAFF. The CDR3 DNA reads TGTGCCACCAGCACCGGGACAGGGTCTGAAGCTTTCTTT.

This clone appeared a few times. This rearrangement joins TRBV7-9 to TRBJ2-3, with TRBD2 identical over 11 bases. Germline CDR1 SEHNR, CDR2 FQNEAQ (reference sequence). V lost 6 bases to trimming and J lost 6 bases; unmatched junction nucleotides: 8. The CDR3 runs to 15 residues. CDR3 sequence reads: CASSTTSGSGDTQYF. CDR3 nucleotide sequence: TGTGCCAGCAGTACTACTAGCGGGAGTGGGGATACGCAGTATTTT.

CDR3 nucleotide sequence: TGTGCCGGGACAGGGGATACTGAAGCTTTCTTT. Amino acids: CAGTGDTEAFF. V and J are TRBV6-5 and TRBJ1-1; the match to TRBD1 covers 10 bases. CDR1 MNHEY and CDR2 SVGAGI come from the germline V gene. V lost 11 bases, J lost 5 bases, and 2 bases stayed unmatched. The CDR3 is 11 amino acids.

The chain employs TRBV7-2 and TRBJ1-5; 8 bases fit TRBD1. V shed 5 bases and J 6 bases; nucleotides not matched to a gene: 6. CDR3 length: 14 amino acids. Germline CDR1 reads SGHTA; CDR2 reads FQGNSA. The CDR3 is CASSLGQGGQPQHF. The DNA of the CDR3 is TGTGCCAGCAGCCTTGGACAGGGCGGTCAGCCCCAGCATTTT.

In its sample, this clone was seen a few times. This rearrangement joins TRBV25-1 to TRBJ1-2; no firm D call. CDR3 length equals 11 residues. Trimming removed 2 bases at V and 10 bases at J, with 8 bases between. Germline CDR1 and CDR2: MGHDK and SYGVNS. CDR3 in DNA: TGTGCCAGCAGTGAAGGACTGATCTACACCTTC. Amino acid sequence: CASSEGLIYTF.

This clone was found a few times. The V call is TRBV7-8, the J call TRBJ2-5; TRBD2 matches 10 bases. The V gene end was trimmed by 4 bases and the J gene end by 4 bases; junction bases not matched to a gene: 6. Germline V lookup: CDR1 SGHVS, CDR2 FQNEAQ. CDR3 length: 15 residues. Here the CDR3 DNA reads TGTGCCAGCAGCTCTGCTAGCGGGAGACGAGAGACCCAGTACTTC. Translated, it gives CASSSASGRRETQYF.

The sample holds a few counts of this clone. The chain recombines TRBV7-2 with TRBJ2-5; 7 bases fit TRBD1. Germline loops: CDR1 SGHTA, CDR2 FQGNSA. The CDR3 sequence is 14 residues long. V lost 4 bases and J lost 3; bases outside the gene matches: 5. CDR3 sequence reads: CASSSGQLKETQYF. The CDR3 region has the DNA TGTGCCAGCAGCTCGGGACAGCTAAAAGAGACCCAGTACTTC. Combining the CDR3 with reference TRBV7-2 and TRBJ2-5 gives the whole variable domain GAGVSQSPSNKVTEKGKDVELRCDPISGHTALYWYRQSLGQGLEFLIYFQGNSAPDKSGLPSDRFSAERTGGSVSTLTIQRTQQEDSAVYLCASSSGQLKETQYFGPGTRLLVL.

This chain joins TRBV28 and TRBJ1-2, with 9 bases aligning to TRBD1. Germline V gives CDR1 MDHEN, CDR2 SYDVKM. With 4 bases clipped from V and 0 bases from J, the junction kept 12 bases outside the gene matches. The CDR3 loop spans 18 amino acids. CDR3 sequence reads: CASSSPGQGRWANYGYTF. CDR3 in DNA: TGTGCCAGCAGTTCCCCGGGACAGGGTAGGTGGGCTAACTATGGCTACACCTTC.

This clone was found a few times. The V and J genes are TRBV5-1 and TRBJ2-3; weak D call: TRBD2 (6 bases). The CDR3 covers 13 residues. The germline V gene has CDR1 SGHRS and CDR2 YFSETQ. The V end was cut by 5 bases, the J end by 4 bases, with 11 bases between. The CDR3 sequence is CASRTGAADTQYF. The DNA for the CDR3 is TGCGCCAGCAGAACGGGAGCAGCAGATACGCAGTATTTT.

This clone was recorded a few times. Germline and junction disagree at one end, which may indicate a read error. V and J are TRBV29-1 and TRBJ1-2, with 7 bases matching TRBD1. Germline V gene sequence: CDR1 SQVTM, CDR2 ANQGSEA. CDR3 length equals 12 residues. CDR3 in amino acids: CSVEGGAGGYTF. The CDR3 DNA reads TGCAGCGTCGAAGGGGGCGCGGGAGGCTACACCTTC.

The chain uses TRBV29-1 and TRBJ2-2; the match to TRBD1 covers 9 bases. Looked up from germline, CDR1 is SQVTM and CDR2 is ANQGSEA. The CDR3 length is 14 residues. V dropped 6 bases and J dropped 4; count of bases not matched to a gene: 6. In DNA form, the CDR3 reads TGCAGCGTAACAGGGGGCGCCTTCACCGGGGAGCTGTTTTTT. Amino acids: CSVTGGAFTGELFF.

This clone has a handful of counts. CDR3 residues: CASSWSSVATDTQYF. The DNA for the CDR3 is TGTGCCAGCAGTTGGTCCAGCGTTGCCACAGATACGCAGTATTTT. The chain employs TRBV28 and TRBJ2-3; D not certain. The germline V gene has CDR1 MDHEN and CDR2 SYDVKM. This CDR3 is built from 15 residues. Trimming took off 4 bases at V and 2 bases at J, with 13 bases between the two ends.

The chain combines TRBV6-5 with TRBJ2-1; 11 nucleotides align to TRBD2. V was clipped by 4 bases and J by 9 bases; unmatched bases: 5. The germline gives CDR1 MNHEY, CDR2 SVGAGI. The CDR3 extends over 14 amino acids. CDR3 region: CASSWTSGPGEQFF. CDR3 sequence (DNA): TGTGCCAGCAGTTGGACTAGCGGGCCGGGTGAGCAGTTCTTC.